This record concerns one T cell receptor (beta chain) sequence. Its antigen is undetermined. The read terminates 3 residues ahead of where the CDR3 ends, so the germline J gene completes it. Germline V CDR1 and CDR2: KGHSH, LQKENI. V gave up 3 bases and J gave up 4 bases; unmatched junction bases: 12. CDR3 size: 17 residues. These data come from a study of Tregs in tolerant kidney transplant recipients. Turning to the study itself: Recipients received nonmyeloablative bone marrow transplants from related graft donors, with transient mixed chimerism.

CD4+CD25+CD127- Tregs, CD4+CD25- non-Tregs, CD4 and CD8 cells were sorted. Some clones are missing from TCRdb's copy, which holds only in-frame ones; the method was immunoSEQ multiplex PCR. The sample includes about 33,000 clones. Study outcomes and limitations: Expanding Tregs on activated donor B cells appeared to best identify donor-specific TCRbeta clones.

The source material was CD8+ T cells from blood, sampled before the transplant. This sequence originates from a human donor who received a combined kidney and bone marrow transplant. The chain joins TRBV18 to TRBJ2-5; 9 bases agree with TRBD2. The covered CDR3 bases are TGTGCCAGCTCACCCCAGTGGCTAGCGGGGACTAGAGAGACC. Translation: CASSPQWLAGTRET. The CDR3, in full, reads CASSPQWLAGTRETQYF.